The entry below gives a single T cell receptor (beta chain) sequence along with its context. The record originates from a study of brain metastases from non-small cell lung cancer. Germline loops: CDR1 SGHDN, CDR2 FVKESK. This CDR3 has 18 amino acids. The V and J ends lost 0 bases and 4 bases, in that order; junction bases with no gene match: 4. Profiled with immunoSEQ multiplex PCR; TCRdb holds only in-frame clones, not every one. Seen here are 1,500 to 2,000 clones, about 85% observed once, and the top ten hold 4.9%. Sequenced: tumor-adjacent normal tissue. This receptor was identified in a donor aged 40 or over with non-small cell lung cancer. The V call is TRBV14, the J call TRBJ2-2, with TRBD2 identical over 14 bases. This CDR3 is CASSQDLGLAGVTGELFF. The CDR3 DNA sequence: TGTGCCAGCAGCCAAGATTTGGGACTAGCGGGGGTCACCGGGGAGCTGTTTTTT. The entire variable domain, with the rest obtained from reference TRBV14 and TRBJ2-2, is as follows: EAGVTQFPSHSVIEKGQTVTLRCDPISGHDNLYWYRRVMGKEIKFLLHFVKESKQDESGMPNNRFLAERTGGTYSTLKVQPAELEDSGVYFCASSQDLGLAGVTGELFFGEGSRLTVL.